This is a list of T cell receptor beta chains from one sample in a study of T-cell reconstitution after alpha-beta-depleted transplantation in children. TCRdb redid the calling of the PCR reads with MiXCR, one entry per CDR3 protein. Of 20,000 to 25,000 distinct CDR3 sequences in the sample, approximately 10% were seen once. The sequencing used PBMCs from the stem cell graft donor, collected from the stem cell graft. Receptors originate from a human donor who donated a stem cell graft to a child with chronic granulomatous disease. The CDR3 runs from the conserved cysteine through the conserved F or W. D genes are given only for firm matches. Rows may omit the clone size; those that give it use once, few, many or a size class.

j_gene,v_gene,d_gene,abundance,len,CDR3nt,CDR3aa
TRBJ2-5,TRBV4-2,TRBD2,many,15,TGTGCCAGCAGCCAAGAATCGACTAGCCTAGAGACCCAGTACTTC,CASSQESTSLETQYF
TRBJ1-1,TRBV20-1,.,many,13,TGCAGTGCTAGTCGTGGGGACCACATAGGAGCTTTCTTT,CSASRGDHIGAFF
TRBJ1-1,TRBV7-9,TRBD1,medium-sized,11,TGTGCCAGCAGCCAGACAGGGGAAGCTTTCTTT,CASSQTGEAFF
TRBJ2-7,TRBV4-2,.,many,14,TGTGCCAGCAGCCAGGGGACATTCTCCTACGAGCAGTACTTC,CASSQGTFSYEQYF
TRBJ2-5,TRBV9,.,many,14,TGTGCCAGCAGCGGGACTGGGAGTCGAGAGACCCAGTACTTC,CASSGTGSRETQYF
TRBJ1-1,TRBV6-2/TRBV6-3,.,many,13,TGTGCCAGCAGTCAAAAATGGAACACTGAAGCTTTCTTT,CASSQKWNTEAFF
TRBJ2-1,TRBV20-1,.,many,18,TGCAGTGCTCTCCAAGACGGAAGGGCGGGCGCTTTCTACAATGAGCAGTTCTTC,CSALQDGRAGAFYNEQFF
TRBJ1-1,TRBV10-2,TRBD1,few,14,TGCGCCAGCAACTACCGGGACAGGCCGTATGAAGCTTTCTTT,CASNYRDRPYEAFF
TRBJ1-6,TRBV9,.,many,17,TGTGCCAGCAGCAAGGGGACGGAAAGCTCCTATAATTCACCCCTCCACTTT,CASSKGTESSYNSPLHF
TRBJ1-4,TRBV4-3,.,.,15,TGCGCCAGCAGCCCGAGCCCAGCAACTAATGAAAAACTGTTTTTT,CASSPSPATNEKLFF
TRBJ2-3,TRBV7-3,.,many,16,TGTGCCAGCAGCTTAACCTTAGGACCGAGCACAGATACGCAGTATTTT,CASSLTLGPSTDTQYF
TRBJ2-5,TRBV2,TRBD2,many,15,TGTGCCAGCAGAGAACTAGCGGGGGGACAAGAGACCCAGTACTTC,CASRELAGGQETQYF
TRBJ1-2,TRBV12-3/TRBV12-4,.,many,12,TGTGCCAGCAGAGACAGGCAGTCCGGCTACACCTTC,CASRDRQSGYTF
TRBJ1-2,TRBV5-6,.,.,14,TGTGCCAGCAGCTTGTGGCCGGCAGACTATGGCTACACCTTC,CASSLWPADYGYTF
TRBJ1-3,TRBV20-1,TRBD1,many,13,TGCAGTGCGTCAGGGGGAACTGGAAACACCATATATTTT,CSASGGTGNTIYF
TRBJ2-7,TRBV20-1,TRBD2,many,15,TGCAGTGCTAGAGGTTCTAGCGGGGAGGACTTAGAGCAGTACTTC,CSARGSSGEDLEQYF
TRBJ2-5,TRBV18,.,many,14,TGTGCCAGCTCCGAAACCATCCTACAAGAGACCCAGTACTTC,CASSETILQETQYF
TRBJ2-3,TRBV28,TRBD1,many,16,TGTGCCAGCACCACCTGGGTGGGGACAGCCACAGATACGCAGTATTTT,CASTTWVGTATDTQYF
TRBJ2-3,TRBV7-3,.,many,17,TGTGCCAGCAGCTTAAGGGGCGGGTCCCCCAGTGAAGATACGCAGTATTTT,CASSLRGGSPSEDTQYF
TRBJ2-5,TRBV14,TRBD2,many,19,TGTGCCAGCAGCCAAGGGGACCTTACTAGCGGGAGAATTCGGGAGACCCAGTACTTC,CASSQGDLTSGRIRETQYF
TRBJ2-2,TRBV28,.,many,15,TGTGCCAGCAGTTTTTACCGACTAGTACCCGGGGAGCTGTTTTTT,CASSFYRLVPGELFF
TRBJ2-7,TRBV11-2,TRBD2,many,12,TGTGCCAGCAGCTGGGGGGGCTACGAGCAGTACTTC,CASSWGGYEQYF
TRBJ2-7,TRBV2,.,many,13,TGTGCCAGCGAGCAGATTGGGTCGGAGGAGCAGTACTTC,CASEQIGSEEQYF
TRBJ2-3,TRBV6-2/TRBV6-3,.,many,13,TGTGCCAGCAGTGAGGCCCCGGGGGATACGCAGTATTTT,CASSEAPGDTQYF
TRBJ1-1,TRBV18,TRBD1,many,14,TGTGCCAGCTCACCACTGGACAGGGGAACTGAAGCTTTCTTT,CASSPLDRGTEAFF
TRBJ2-2,TRBV15,.,many,15,TGTGCCACCAGCAGAGTAGCTAGCGCGAGCGGGGAGCTGTTTTTT,CATSRVASASGELFF
TRBJ2-2,TRBV12-3/TRBV12-4,.,many,16,TGTGCCAGCACTCTGGTTGGGACACCAAACACCGGGGAGCTGTTTTTT,CASTLVGTPNTGELFF
TRBJ2-2,TRBV18,TRBD1,few,15,TGTGCCAGCTCAAAGGGACAGGCGAACACCGGGGAGCTGTTTTTT,CASSKGQANTGELFF
TRBJ2-2,TRBV7-6,TRBD2,few,16,TGTGCCAGCAGCTTAGCGACTAGCAGGAACACCGGGGAGCTGTTTTTT,CASSLATSRNTGELFF
TRBJ1-2,TRBV12-3/TRBV12-4,TRBD1,many,14,TGTGCCAGCAGTTTAGCAGGACAGGGCTATGGCTACACCTTC,CASSLAGQGYGYTF
TRBJ2-1,TRBV5-1,.,.,17,TGCGCCAGCAGCTCGGGGGTCGCAGGGGGAGACTACAATGAGCAGTTCTTC,CASSSGVAGGDYNEQFF
TRBJ2-7,TRBV28,.,many,16,TGTGCCAGCAGTTTGCGGGTATCGTTCTTCACCTACGAGCAGTACTTC,CASSLRVSFFTYEQYF
TRBJ2-5,TRBV7-2,.,.,14,TGTGCCAGCAGCCGAGAGGTTGGTTTTGAGACCCAGTACTTC,CASSREVGFETQYF
TRBJ2-5,TRBV18,TRBD2,many,20,TGTGCCAGCTCACCACCGGTAGGGACTAGTCGCCGGTGGATCGAAGAGACCCAGTACTTC,CASSPPVGTSRRWIEETQYF
TRBJ1-1,TRBV20-1,.,many,13,TGCAGTGCCAAGGGGATGCTCTGGATTGAAGCTTTCTTT,CSAKGMLWIEAFF
TRBJ2-4,TRBV11-2,.,many,16,TGTGCCAGCAGCTTAGATCGCTGGCTCCGTGCAAACATTCAGTACTTC,CASSLDRWLRANIQYF
TRBJ2-3,TRBV24-1,TRBD1,many,14,TGTGCCACCAGTGATCCGACAGGGACAGATACGCAGTATTTT,CATSDPTGTDTQYF
TRBJ1-4,TRBV28,.,many,14,TGTGCCAGCAGACGCTATGGGGCTAATGAAAAACTGTTTTTT,CASRRYGANEKLFF
TRBJ2-2,TRBV6-2/TRBV6-3,.,many,14,TGTGCCAGCAGTTATGAGGTGAACACCGGGGAGCTGTTTTTT,CASSYEVNTGELFF
TRBJ2-7,TRBV11-2,.,many,14,TGTGCCAGCAGCTTAGGGCATAAGGCGATCGAGCAGTACTTC,CASSLGHKAIEQYF
TRBJ2-5,TRBV21-1,.,many,15,TGTGCCAGCAGGACCGGGACCCCGGGTGAAGAGACCCAGTACTTC,CASRTGTPGEETQYF
TRBJ2-2,TRBV20-1,.,many,14,TGCAGTGCTAGAGATGAGGCAGACACCGGGGAGCTGTTTTTT,CSARDEADTGELFF
TRBJ2-1,TRBV2,TRBD2,.,15,TGTGCCAGCAGTGAGGGACTAGCGGGGGACAATGAGCAGTTCTTC,CASSEGLAGDNEQFF
TRBJ1-5,TRBV20-1,.,few,16,TGCAGTGCTAGAGATCAGTTGGCCTCTAGCAATCAGCCCCAGCATTTT,CSARDQLASSNQPQHF
TRBJ1-1,TRBV12-3/TRBV12-4,.,many,15,TGTGCCAGCAGTTTGGGTCCCGGGACATATACTGAAGCTTTCTTT,CASSLGPGTYTEAFF
TRBJ2-1,TRBV11-2,.,many,17,TGTGCCAGCAGCTTAGACAGAAGCCTGAGCTCCTACAATGAGCAGTTCTTC,CASSLDRSLSSYNEQFF
TRBJ2-5,TRBV5-1,.,many,15,TGCGCCAGCAGCCCACGGGGGGCACCTTTTGAGACCCAGTACTTC,CASSPRGAPFETQYF
TRBJ2-1,TRBV7-8,.,many,15,TGTGCCAGCAGCTTAGAAGGGGTCACCTACAATGAGCAGTTCTTC,CASSLEGVTYNEQFF
TRBJ2-5,TRBV29-1,.,medium-sized,12,TGCAGCACTACTCAGGGGCAGGAGACCCAGTACTTC,CSTTQGQETQYF
TRBJ2-1,TRBV11-2,.,many,15,TGTGCCAGCAGCTTAGATTCCTCGCTCTACAATGAGCAGTTCTTC,CASSLDSSLYNEQFF
TRBJ1-1,TRBV12-3/TRBV12-4,.,many,11,TGTGCCAGCAGTTTTAAGGGGCGGGCTTTCTTT,CASSFKGRAFF
TRBJ2-1,TRBV5-1,.,many,13,TGCGCCAGCAGCCCCGACCTCGGGGCCCGCTTCGCCTTC,CASSPDLGARFAF
TRBJ1-1,TRBV29-1,.,many,16,TGCAGCGTTTCCTCCGGAGTGGGAGCCGGGGGAACTGAAGCTTTCTTT,CSVSSGVGAGGTEAFF
TRBJ2-7,TRBV7-2,TRBD2,many,13,TGTGCCAGCAGCCCGGCGGGGGGGTACGAGCAGTACTTC,CASSPAGGYEQYF